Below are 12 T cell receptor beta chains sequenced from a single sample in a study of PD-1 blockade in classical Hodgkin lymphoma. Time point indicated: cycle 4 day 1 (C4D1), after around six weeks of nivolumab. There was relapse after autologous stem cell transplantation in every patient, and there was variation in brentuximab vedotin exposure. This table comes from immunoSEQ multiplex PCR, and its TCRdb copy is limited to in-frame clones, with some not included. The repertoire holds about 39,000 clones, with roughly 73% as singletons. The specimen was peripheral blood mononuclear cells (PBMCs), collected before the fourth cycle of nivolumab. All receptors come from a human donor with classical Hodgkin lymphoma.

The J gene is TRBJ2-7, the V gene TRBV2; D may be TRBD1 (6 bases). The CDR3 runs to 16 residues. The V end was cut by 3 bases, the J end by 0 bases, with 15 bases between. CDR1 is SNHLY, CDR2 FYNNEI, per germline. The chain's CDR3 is CASSEGLTGASYEQYF. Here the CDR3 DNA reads TGTGCCAGCAGTGAGGGCCTGACAGGTGCCTCCTACGAGCAGTACTTC.

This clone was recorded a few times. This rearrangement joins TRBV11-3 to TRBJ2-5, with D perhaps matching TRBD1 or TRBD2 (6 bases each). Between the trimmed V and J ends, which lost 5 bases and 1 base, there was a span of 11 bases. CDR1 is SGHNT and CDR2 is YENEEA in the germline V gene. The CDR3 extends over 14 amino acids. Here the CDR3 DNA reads TGTGCCAGCAGCGTAGCGGACAGCCAAGAGACCCAGTACTTC. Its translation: CASSVADSQETQYF.

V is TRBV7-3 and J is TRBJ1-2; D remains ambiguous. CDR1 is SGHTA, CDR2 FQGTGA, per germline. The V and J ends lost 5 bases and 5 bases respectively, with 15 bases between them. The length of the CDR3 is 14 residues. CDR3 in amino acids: CASSPDGSSYGYTF. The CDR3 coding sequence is TGTGCCAGCAGCCCAGACGGTTCCTCGTATGGCTACACCTTC. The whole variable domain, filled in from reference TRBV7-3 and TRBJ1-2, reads GAGVSQTPSNKVTEKGKYVELRCDPISGHTALYWYRQSLGQGPEFLIYFQGTGAADDSGLPNDRFFAVRPEGSVSTLKIQRTERGDSAVYLCASSPDGSSYGYTFGSGTRLTVV.

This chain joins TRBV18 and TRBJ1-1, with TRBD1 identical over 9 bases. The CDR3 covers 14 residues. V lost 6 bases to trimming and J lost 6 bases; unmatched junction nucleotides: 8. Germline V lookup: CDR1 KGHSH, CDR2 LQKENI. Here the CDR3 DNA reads TGTGCCAGCTCGCTACAGGGGGCGCCCCCTGAAGCTTTCTTT. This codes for CASSLQGAPPEAFF.

The CDR3 DNA follows: TGTGCCAGCAGCTTAGAAAGGAGTGTTGGTGAAGCTTTCTTT. Its protein product is CASSLERSVGEAFF. V is TRBV7-2 and J is TRBJ1-1; D gene unclear. This CDR3 spans 14 amino acids. The germline V gene has CDR1 SGHTA and CDR2 FQGNSA. The ends were cut back, 1 base at V and 7 bases at J, with 13 bases in the middle. Variable domain in full (rest from reference TRBV7-2 and TRBJ1-1): GAGVSQSPSNKVTEKGKDVELRCDPISGHTALYWYRQSLGQGLEFLIYFQGNSAPDKSGLPSDRFSAERTGGSVSTLTIQRTQQEDSAVYLCASSLERSVGEAFFGQGTRLTVV.

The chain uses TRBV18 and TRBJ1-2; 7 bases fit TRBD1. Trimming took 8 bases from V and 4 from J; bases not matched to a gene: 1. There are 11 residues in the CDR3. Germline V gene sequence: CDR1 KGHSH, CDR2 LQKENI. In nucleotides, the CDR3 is TGTGCCAGCGGGGACAGCTATGGCTACACCTTC. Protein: CASGDSYGYTF.

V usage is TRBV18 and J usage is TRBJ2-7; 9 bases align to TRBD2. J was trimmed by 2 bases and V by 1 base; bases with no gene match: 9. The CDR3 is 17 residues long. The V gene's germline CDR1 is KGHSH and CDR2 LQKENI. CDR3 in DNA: TGTGCCAGCTCACCACAGGGCCCTGGCGGGGGGGCCTACGAGCAGTACTTC. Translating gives CASSPQGPGGGAYEQYF.

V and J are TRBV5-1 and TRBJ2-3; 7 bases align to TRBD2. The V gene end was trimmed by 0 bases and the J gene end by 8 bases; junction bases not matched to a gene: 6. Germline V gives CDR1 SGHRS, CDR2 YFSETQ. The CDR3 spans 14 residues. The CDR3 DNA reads TGCGCCAGCAGCTTGGCCCCTGGGGAGGGTACGCAGTATTTT. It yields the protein CASSLAPGEGTQYF.

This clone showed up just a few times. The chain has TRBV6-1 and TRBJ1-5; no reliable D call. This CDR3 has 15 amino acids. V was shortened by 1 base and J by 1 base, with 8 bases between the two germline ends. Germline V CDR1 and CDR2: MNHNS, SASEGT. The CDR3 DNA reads TGTGCCAGCAGTGAAGTCGGAATAAGCAATCAGCCCCAGCATTTT. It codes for CASSEVGISNQPQHF.

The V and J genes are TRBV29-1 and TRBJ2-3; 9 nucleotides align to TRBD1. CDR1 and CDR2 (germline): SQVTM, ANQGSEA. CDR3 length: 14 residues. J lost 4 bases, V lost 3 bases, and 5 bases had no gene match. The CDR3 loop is CSVDPGQGPDTQYF. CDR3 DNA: TGCAGCGTTGACCCGGGACAGGGTCCAGATACGCAGTATTTT.

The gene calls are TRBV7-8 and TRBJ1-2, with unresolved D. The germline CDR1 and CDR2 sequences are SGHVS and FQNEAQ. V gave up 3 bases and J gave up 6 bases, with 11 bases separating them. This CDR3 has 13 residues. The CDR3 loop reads CASSFDRRDGYTF. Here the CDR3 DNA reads TGTGCCAGCAGCTTTGACCGCCGGGATGGCTACACCTTC. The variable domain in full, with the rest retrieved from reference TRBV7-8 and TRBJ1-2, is GAGVSQSPRYKVAKRGQDVALRCDPISGHVSLFWYQQALGQGPEFLTYFQNEAQLDKSGLPSDRFFAERPEGSVSTLKIQRTQQEDSAVYLCASSFDRRDGYTFGSGTRLTVV.

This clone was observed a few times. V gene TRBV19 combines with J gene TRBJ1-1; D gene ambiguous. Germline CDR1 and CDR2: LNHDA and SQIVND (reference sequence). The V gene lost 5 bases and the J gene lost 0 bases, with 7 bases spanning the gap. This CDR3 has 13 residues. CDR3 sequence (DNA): TGTGCCAGTAGTCTCCAACTGAACACTGAAGCTTTCTTT. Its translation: CASSLQLNTEAFF. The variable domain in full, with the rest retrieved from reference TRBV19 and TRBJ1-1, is DGGITQSPKYLFRKEGQNVTLSCEQNLNHDAMYWYRQDPGQGLRLIYYSQIVNDFQKGDIAEGYSVSREKKESFPLTVTSAQKNPTAFYLCASSLQLNTEAFFGQGTRLTVV.